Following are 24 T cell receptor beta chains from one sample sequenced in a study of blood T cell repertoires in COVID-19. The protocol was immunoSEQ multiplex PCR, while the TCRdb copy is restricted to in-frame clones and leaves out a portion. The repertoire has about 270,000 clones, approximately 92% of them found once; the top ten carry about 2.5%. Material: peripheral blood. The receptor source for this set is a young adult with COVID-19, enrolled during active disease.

Here the CDR3 reads CASSRDSDYEQYF. Written as DNA, the CDR3 is TGTGCCAGCAGCCGGGACAGCGACTACGAGCAGTACTTC. V usage is TRBV5-6 and J usage is TRBJ2-7; 7 nucleotides agree with TRBD1. Germline-derived CDR1 and CDR2 are SGHDT and YYEEEE. Unmatched junction bases numbered 4, after V lost 4 bases and J lost 3 bases. The CDR3 extends over 13 amino acids.

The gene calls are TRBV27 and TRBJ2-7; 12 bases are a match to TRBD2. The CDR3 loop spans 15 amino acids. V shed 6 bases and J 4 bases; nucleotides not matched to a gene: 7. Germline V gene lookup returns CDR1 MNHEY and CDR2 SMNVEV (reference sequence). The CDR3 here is CASSPQTSGSYEQYF. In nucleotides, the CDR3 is TGTGCCAGCAGCCCCCAGACTAGCGGGAGTTACGAGCAGTACTTC.

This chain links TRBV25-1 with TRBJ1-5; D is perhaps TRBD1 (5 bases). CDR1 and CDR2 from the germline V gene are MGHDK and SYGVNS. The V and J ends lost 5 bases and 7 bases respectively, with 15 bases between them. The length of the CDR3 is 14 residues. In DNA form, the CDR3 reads TGTGCCAGCAGTCCAGGGTTCAGGTTACAGCCCCAGCATTTT. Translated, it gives CASSPGFRLQPQHF. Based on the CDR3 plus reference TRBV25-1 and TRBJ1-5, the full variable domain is EADIYQTPRYLVIGTGKKITLECSQTMGHDKMYWYQQDPGMELHLIHYSYGVNSTEKGDLSSESTVSRIRTEHFPLTLESARPSHTSQYLCASSPGFRLQPQHFGDGTRLSIL.

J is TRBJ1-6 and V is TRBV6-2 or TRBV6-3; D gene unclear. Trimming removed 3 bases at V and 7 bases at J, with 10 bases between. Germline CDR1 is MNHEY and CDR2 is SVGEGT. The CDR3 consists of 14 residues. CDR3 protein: CASSYYGDNSPLHF. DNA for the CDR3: TGTGCCAGCAGTTATTACGGAGACAATTCACCCCTCCACTTT.

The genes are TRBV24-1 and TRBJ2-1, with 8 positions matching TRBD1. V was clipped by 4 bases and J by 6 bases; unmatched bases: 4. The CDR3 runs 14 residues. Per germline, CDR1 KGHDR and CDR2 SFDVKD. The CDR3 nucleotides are TGTGCCACCAGTGAAAAGACAGGGGCCAATGAGCAGTTCTTC. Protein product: CATSEKTGANEQFF.

The CDR3 loop is CATSDYDWGTERGSYEQYF. The CDR3, as DNA: TGTGCCACCAGTGACTACGACTGGGGAACGGAGAGGGGGTCCTACGAGCAGTACTTC. The V call is TRBV24-1, the J call TRBJ2-7; a possible D gene is TRBD1 (6 bases). From germline, CDR1 is KGHDR and CDR2 SFDVKD. Trimming removed 4 bases at V and 1 base at J, with 25 bases between. This CDR3 region has 19 residues.

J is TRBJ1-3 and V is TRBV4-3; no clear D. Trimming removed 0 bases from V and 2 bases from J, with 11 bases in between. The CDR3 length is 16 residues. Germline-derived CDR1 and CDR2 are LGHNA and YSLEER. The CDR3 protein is CASSQDGAVPGNTIYF. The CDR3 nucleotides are TGCGCCAGCAGCCAAGACGGAGCTGTCCCTGGAAACACCATATATTTT.

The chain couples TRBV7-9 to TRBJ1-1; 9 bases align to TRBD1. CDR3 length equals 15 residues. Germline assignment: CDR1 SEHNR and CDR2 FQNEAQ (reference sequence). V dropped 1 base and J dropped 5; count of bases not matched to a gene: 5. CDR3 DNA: TGTGCCAGCAGCTTAGGACAGGGGGAAAGAACTGAAGCTTTCTTT. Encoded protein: CASSLGQGERTEAFF. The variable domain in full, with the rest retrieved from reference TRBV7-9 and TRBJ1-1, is DTGVSQNPRHKITKRGQNVTFRCDPISEHNRLYWYRQTLGQGPEFLTYFQNEAQLEKSRLLSDRFSAERPKGSFSTLEIQRTEQGDSAMYLCASSLGQGERTEAFFGQGTRLTVV.

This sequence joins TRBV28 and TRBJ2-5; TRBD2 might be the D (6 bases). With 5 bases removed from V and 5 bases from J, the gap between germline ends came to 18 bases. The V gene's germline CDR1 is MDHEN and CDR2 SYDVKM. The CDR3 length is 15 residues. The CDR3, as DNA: TGTGCCAGCAGTGCCCTTGAGGAGGGCCGGGAGACCCAGTACTTC. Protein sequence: CASSALEEGRETQYF.

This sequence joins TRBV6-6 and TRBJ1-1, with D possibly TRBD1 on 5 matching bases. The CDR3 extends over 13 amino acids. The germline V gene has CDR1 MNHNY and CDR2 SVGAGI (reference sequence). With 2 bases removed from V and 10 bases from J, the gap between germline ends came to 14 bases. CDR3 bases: TGTGCCAGCAGTTACCAAAACGGGGGGGTAGCTTTCTTT. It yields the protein CASSYQNGGVAFF.

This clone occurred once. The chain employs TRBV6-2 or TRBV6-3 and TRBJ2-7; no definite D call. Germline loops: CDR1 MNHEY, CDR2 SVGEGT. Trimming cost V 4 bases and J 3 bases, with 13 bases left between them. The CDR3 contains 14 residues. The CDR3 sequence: CASSSPRIGYEQYF. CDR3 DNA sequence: TGTGCCAGCAGTTCCCCGCGCATTGGCTACGAGCAGTACTTC.

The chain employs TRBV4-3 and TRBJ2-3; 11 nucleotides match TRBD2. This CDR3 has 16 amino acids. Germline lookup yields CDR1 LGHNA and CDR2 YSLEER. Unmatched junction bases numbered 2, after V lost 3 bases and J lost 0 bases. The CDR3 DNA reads TGCGCCAGCAGCCAGGGACTAGCGGCTAGCACAGATACGCAGTATTTT. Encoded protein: CASSQGLAASTDTQYF.

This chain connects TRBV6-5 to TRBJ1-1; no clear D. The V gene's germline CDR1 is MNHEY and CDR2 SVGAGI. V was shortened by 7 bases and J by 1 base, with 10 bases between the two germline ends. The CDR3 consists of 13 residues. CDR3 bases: TGTGCCAGCACCAACGCGGGGAACACTGAAGCTTTCTTT. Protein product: CASTNAGNTEAFF.

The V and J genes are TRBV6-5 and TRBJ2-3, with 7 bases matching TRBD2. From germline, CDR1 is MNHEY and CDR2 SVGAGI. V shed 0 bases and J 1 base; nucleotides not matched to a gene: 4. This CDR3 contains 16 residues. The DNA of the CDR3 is TGTGCCAGCAGTTACTCGTCGGCGGGAGGCACAGATACGCAGTATTTT. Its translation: CASSYSSAGGTDTQYF.

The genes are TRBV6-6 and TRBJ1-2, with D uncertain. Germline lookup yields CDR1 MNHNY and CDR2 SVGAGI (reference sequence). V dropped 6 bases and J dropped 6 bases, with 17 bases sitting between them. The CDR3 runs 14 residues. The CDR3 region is CASRRPGGYDGYTF. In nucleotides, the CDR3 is TGTGCCAGCAGACGTCCCGGAGGGTACGATGGCTACACCTTC.

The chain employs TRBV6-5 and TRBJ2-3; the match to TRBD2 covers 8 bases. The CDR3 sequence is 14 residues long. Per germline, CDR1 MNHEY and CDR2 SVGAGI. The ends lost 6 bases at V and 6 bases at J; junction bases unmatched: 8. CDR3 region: CASRTSGSGDTQYF. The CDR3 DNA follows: TGTGCCAGCAGGACCAGCGGGAGCGGGGATACGCAGTATTTT.

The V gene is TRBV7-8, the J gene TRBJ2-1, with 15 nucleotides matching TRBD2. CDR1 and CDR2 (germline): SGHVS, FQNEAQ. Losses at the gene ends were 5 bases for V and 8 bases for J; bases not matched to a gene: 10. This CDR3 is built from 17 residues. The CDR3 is CASSARGLAGGPHEQFF. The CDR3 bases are TGTGCCAGCAGCGCCCGGGGACTAGCGGGAGGCCCTCATGAGCAGTTCTTC.

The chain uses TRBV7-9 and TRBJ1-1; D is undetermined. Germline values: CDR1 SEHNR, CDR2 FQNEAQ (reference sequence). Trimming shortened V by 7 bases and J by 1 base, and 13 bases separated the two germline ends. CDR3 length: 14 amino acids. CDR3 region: CASNPGVSNTEAFF. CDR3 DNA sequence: TGTGCCAGCAATCCCGGGGTTTCGAACACTGAAGCTTTCTTT. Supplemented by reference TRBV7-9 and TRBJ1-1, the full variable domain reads DTGVSQNPRHKITKRGQNVTFRCDPISEHNRLYWYRQTLGQGPEFLTYFQNEAQLEKSRLLSDRFSAERPKGSFSTLEIQRTEQGDSAMYLCASNPGVSNTEAFFGQGTRLTVV.

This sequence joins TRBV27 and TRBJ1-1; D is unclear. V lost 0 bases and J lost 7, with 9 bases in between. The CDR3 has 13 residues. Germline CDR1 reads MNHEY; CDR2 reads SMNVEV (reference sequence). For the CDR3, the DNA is TGTGCCAGCAGTTTATCACCCAGGCTTGAAGCTTTCTTT. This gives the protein CASSLSPRLEAFF.

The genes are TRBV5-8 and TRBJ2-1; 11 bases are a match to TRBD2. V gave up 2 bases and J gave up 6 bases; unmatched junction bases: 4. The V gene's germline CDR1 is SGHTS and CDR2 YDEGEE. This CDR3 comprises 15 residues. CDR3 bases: TGTGCCAGCAGCTTACTAGCGGGAGTTTCCAATGAGCAGTTCTTC. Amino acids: CASSLLAGVSNEQFF.

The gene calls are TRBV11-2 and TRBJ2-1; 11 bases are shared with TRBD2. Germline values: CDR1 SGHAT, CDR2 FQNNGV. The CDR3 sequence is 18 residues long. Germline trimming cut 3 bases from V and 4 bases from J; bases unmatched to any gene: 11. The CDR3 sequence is CASSFPTLTSGAYNEQFF. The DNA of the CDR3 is TGTGCCAGCAGCTTTCCCACCCTGACTAGCGGGGCGTACAATGAGCAGTTCTTC.

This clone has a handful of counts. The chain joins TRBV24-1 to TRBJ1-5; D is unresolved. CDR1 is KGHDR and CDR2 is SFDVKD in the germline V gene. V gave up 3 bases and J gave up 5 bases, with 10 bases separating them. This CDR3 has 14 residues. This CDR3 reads CATSDTRGDQPQHF. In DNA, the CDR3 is TGTGCCACCAGTGATACCCGCGGGGATCAGCCCCAGCATTTT.

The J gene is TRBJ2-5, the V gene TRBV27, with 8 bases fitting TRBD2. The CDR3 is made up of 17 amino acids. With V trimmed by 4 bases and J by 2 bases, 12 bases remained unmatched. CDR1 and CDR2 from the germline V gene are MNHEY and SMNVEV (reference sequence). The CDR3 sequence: CASSSGLGLLGQETQYF. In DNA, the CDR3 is TGTGCCAGCAGTTCGGGACTAGGCTTATTAGGGCAAGAGACCCAGTACTTC.

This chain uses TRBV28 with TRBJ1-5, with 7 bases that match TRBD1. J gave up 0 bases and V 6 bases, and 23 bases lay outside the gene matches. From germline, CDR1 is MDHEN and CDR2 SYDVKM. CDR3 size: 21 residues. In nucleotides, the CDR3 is TGTGCCAGCAGCCCCATTCTGCCACCCGAGACAGGGAAATATAGCAATCAGCCCCAGCATTTT. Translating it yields CASSPILPPETGKYSNQPQHF. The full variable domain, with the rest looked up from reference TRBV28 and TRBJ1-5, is DVKVTQSSRYLVKRTGEKVFLECVQDMDHENMFWYRQDPGLGLRLIYFSYDVKMKEKGDIPEGYSVSREKKERFSLILESASTNQTSMYLCASSPILPPETGKYSNQPQHFGDGTRLSIL.